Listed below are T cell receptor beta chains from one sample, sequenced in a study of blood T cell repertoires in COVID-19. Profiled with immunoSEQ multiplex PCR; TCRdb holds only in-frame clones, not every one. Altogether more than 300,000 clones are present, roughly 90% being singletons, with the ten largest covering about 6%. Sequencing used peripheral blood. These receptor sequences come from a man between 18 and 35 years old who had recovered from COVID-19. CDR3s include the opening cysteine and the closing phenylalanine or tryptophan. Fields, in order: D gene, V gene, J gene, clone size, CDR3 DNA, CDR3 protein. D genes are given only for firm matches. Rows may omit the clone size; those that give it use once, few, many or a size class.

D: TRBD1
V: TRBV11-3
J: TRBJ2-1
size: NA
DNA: TGTGCCAGCAGTTTACGGACAGGCTACAATGAGCAGTTCTTC
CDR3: CASSLRTGYNEQFF

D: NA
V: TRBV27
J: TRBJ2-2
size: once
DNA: TGTGCCAGCAGTCAGGGGGGCAGCCAGAACACCGGGGAGCTGTTTTTT
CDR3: CASSQGGSQNTGELFF

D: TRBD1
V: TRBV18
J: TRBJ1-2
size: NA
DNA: TGTGCCAGCTCACAGGACAGGGGCAATGGCTACACCTTC
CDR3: CASSQDRGNGYTF

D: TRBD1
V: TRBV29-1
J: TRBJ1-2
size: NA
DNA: TGCAGCGTTGGACAGGGGGAAAACTATGGCTACACCTTC
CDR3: CSVGQGENYGYTF

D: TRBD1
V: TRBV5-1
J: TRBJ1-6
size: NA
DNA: TGCGCCAGCAGTGGGGACAGGGGTGATTCACCCCTCCACTTT
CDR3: CASSGDRGDSPLHF

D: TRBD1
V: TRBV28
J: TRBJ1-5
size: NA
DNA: TGTGCCAGCAGTTTTGCGGGACAGGGCCATCAGCCCCAGCATTTT
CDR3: CASSFAGQGHQPQHF

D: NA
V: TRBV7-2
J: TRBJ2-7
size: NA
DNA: TGTGCCAGCAGCTTGATATCTGCGGGTTCCAGCTCCTACGAGCAGTACTTC
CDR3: CASSLISAGSSSYEQYF

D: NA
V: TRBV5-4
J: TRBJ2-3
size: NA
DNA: TGTGCCAGCAGCTTTGATACTGGAGATACGCAGTATTTT
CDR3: CASSFDTGDTQYF

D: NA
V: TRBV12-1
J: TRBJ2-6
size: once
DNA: TGTGCCAGCAGCTTTGAAGCGGTCGGAGGACCGGTGGGGGCCAACGTCCTGACTTTC
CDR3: CASSFEAVGGPVGANVLTF

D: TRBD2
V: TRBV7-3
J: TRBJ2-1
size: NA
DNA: TGTGCCAGCAGCTTTAAAGCGGGAGGGTTGAATGAGCAGTTCTTC
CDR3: CASSFKAGGLNEQFF

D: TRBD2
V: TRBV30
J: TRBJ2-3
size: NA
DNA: TGTGCCTGGAGCGAGGGGACTAGCGGGACAGATACGCAGTATTTT
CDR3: CAWSEGTSGTDTQYF

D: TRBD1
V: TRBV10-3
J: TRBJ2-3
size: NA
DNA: TGTGCCATCAGTGAGTCACAGGGGGCACTCACAGATACGCAGTATTTT
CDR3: CAISESQGALTDTQYF

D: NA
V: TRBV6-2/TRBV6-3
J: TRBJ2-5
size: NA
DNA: TGTGCCAGCAGTTACTCCGTTGCCGCTACTGAGACCCAGTACTTC
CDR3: CASSYSVAATETQYF

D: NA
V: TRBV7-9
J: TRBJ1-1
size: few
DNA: TGTGCCAGCAGCCACATAAACACTGAAGCTTTCTTT
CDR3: CASSHINTEAFF

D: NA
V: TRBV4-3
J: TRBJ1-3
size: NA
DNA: TGCGCCAGCAGCCAAGATCAGGGTCGAAACACCATATATTTT
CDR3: CASSQDQGRNTIYF

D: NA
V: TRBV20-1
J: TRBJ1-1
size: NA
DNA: TGCAGTGCACAGTTAAACACTGAAGCTTTCTTT
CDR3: CSAQLNTEAFF

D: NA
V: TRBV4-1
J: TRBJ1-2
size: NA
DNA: TGCGCCAGCAGCACTCCCCCCGGGGGGGGCTACACCTTC
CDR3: CASSTPPGGGYTF

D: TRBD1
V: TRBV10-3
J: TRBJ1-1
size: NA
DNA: TGTGCCATCAGCCTTCCGGGACAGCGAAACACTGAAGCTTTCTTT
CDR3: CAISLPGQRNTEAFF

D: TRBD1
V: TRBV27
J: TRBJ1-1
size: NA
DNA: TGTGCCAGCAGTTTCCTCCCTGGGGGACAGCTAGAAGCTTTCTTT
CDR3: CASSFLPGGQLEAFF

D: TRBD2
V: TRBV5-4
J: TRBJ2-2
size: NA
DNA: TGTGCCAGCAGCTTGGGAGCGGGAGGACACACCGGGGAGCTGTTTTTT
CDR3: CASSLGAGGHTGELFF